The clone carrying this T cell receptor beta chain was observed at least ten times. Its antigen is not identified. The germline CDR1 and CDR2 sequences are LGHNA and YSLEER. The CDR3 runs to 17 residues. Trimming cost V 0 bases and J 2 bases, with 15 bases left between them. This sample stems from a study of molecular identifiers for immune sequencing clone quantification. Study-wide results and limits: Even with about a million naive cells present, spiked Jurkat TCR RNA from one cell was reportedly detectable.

Each CDR3 protein is one row after TCRdb ran MiXCR on the PCR reads. The data show roughly 90,000 distinct CDR3 sequences, roughly 20% seen once. The sequence came from a human donor in good health. Some libraries in this study had Jurkat cell RNA spiked in. The sequencing input was naive CD8+ T cells from blood, with Jurkat cell RNA spiked in. Noted subset: FACS-sorted CD8+CD4-CCR7+CD45RA+ naive T cells. The V gene is TRBV4-3, the J gene TRBJ2-3; tentative D call: TRBD2 (6 bases). For the CDR3, the DNA is TGCGCCAGCAGCCAAGAGGTGTGGGGGGACCCCACAGATACGCAGTATTTT. Amino acids: CASSQEVWGDPTDTQYF.